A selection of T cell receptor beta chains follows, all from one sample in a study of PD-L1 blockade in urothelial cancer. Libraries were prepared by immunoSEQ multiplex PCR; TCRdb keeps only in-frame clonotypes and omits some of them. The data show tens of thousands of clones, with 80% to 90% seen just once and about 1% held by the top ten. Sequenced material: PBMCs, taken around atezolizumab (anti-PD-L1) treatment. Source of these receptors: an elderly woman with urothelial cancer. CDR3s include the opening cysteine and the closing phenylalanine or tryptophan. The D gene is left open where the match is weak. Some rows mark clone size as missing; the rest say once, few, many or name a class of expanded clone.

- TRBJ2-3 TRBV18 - TGTGCCAGCTCACCCGGTGCGGGATTCCGGGATACGCAGTATTTT CASSPGAGFRDTQYF
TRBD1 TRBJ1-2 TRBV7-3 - TGTGCCAGCAGCGCCTGGGAGACAGGGATATACGGCTACACCTTC CASSAWETGIYGYTF
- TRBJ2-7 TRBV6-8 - TGTGCCAGCACCCTTACTAGAGGTTGTAGGTCCTACGAGCAGTACTTC CASTLTRGCRSYEQYF
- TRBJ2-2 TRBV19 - TGTGCCAGTAGTCCCGTCCCCAGTTCCACCGGGGAGCTGTTTTTT CASSPVPSSTGELFF
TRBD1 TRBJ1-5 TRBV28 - TGTGCCAGCAGTTCGGACAGGGAGCAGCCCCAGCATTTT CASSSDREQPQHF
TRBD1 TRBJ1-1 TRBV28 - TGTGCCAGCTCAAGCCCTGCTTCGACAGGGATGAACACTGAAGCTTTCTTT CASSSPASTGMNTEAFF
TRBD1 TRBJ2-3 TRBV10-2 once TGCGCCAGCAGTGAGGGGACAGGGCAGGACACGCAGTATTTT CASSEGTGQDTQYF
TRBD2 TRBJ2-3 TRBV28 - TGTGCCAGCAGTTCCCGAACTAGCGGAACAATCCGCACAGATACGCAGTATTTT CASSSRTSGTIRTDTQYF
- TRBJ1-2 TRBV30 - TGTGCCTGGAGCGGGGTGGTGGGTGGCTACACCTTC CAWSGVVGGYTF
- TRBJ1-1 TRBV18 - TGTGCCAGCTCGGGAGGGAACACTGAAGCTTTCTTT CASSGGNTEAFF
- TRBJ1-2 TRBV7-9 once TGTGCCAGCAGCTTTAAGGGGTCAGCCGGCTACACCTTC CASSFKGSAGYTF
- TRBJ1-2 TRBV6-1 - TGTGCCAGCAGTGATGGGGCAGGGCTCGGCTACACCTTC CASSDGAGLGYTF
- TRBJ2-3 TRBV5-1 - TGCGCCAGCCGCCAAGGAGAAGATACGCAGTATTTT CASRQGEDTQYF
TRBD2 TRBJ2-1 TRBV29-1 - TGCAGCGTTGATCCCTTCTGGCGGGAGGGTCCTCGGAATGAGCAGTTCTTC CSVDPFWREGPRNEQFF
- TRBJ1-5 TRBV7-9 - TGTGCCAGCAGCCCCTCGGAAAGCGCGAATAGCAATCAGCCCCAGCATTTT CASSPSESANSNQPQHF
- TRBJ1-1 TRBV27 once TGTGCCAGCAGTTTATCGACGGGATTAAGATCTGAAGCTTTCTTT CASSLSTGLRSEAFF
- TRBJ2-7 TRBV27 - TGTGCCAGCAGTTTGGCAGGGGCCTACGAGCAGTACTTC CASSLAGAYEQYF
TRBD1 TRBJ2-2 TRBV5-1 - TGCGCCAGCACCGAACAGGGGTACACCGGGGAGCTGTTTTTT CASTEQGYTGELFF
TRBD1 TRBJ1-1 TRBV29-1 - TGCAGCGGTCGACAGGGTCCAAACACTGAAGCTTTCTTT CSGRQGPNTEAFF
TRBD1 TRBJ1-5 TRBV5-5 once TGTGCCAGCAGCCCGGCGCTGGGGGGACAGAGGCGCAATCAGCCCCAGCATTTT CASSPALGGQRRNQPQHF
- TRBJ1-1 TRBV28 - TGTGCCAGCAGCCCCGCCGGGACATACACTGAAGCTTTCTTT CASSPAGTYTEAFF
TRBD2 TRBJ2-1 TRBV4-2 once TGTGCCAGCAGCCAGGGAGGGGCGGGAGCTTCCTACAATGAGCAGTTCTTC CASSQGGAGASYNEQFF
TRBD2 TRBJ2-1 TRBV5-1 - TGCGCCAGCAGCTTGGCGGGACTAGCGGGAATCTATGAGCAGTTCTTC CASSLAGLAGIYEQFF
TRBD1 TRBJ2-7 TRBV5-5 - TGTGCCAGCAGCTCCCTAGACAGGGGAGCCTACGAGCAGTACTTC CASSSLDRGAYEQYF
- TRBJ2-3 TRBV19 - TGTGCCAGTACGAGTAGCACACCAGATACGCAGTATTTT CASTSSTPDTQYF
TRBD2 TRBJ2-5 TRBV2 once TGTGCCAGCAGTGAAGCGGGACTAGCGATGGAGACCCAGTACTTC CASSEAGLAMETQYF
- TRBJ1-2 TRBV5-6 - TGTGCCAGCAGACGCCCAGGGAGCGGGAATGGCTACACCTTC CASRRPGSGNGYTF
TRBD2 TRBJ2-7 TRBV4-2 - TGTGCCAGCAGCCAGGATAGCGGGAGCTACGAGCAGTACTTC CASSQDSGSYEQYF
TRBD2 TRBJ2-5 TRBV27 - TGTGCCAGCAGTCCAGAGAACTCGGGACTACGAGGGACCCAGTACTTC CASSPENSGLRGTQYF
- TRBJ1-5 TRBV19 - TGTGCCAGTAGTGCGGCGGCCGGCCCCCAGCATTTT CASSAAAGPQHF
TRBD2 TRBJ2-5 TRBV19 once TGTGCCAGTAGTAGGCTCGGGGAGGGAGAGACCCAGTACTTC CASSRLGEGETQYF